This entry is about one T cell receptor (beta chain). The study drew participants aged roughly 18 to 89 years from roughly 25 US areas. Germline loops: CDR1 SGHAT, CDR2 FQNNGV. This CDR3 spans 13 amino acids. V lost 5 bases to trimming and J lost 8 bases; unmatched junction nucleotides: 8. The sample comes from a study of blood T cell repertoires in COVID-19. Sequenced by immunoSEQ multiplex PCR; TCRdb stores in-frame clones only, minus some. The sample has about 180,000 clones; approximately 85% are singletons. The clonotype comes from a woman aged 25 to 39 who had recovered from COVID-19. The specimen sequenced was PBMCs or T cells enriched from blood (not recorded which). This rearrangement joins TRBV11-2 to TRBJ1-1; 7 nucleotides line up with TRBD1. The DNA for the CDR3 is TGTGCCAGCAGCCCGCCCGGGACAGACGAAGCTTTCTTT. As protein: CASSPPGTDEAFF.